The 20 T cell receptor beta chains below were found in one sample sequenced in a study of graft-versus-host responses after intestinal transplantation. Their antigens remain unidentified. TCRdb's copy holds only in-frame clones and misses some; the assay was immunoSEQ multiplex PCR. The sample carries some 90,000 clones, about nine tenths recorded once. The sequences come from unstimulated CD8+ T cells sorted from spleen or lymph node cells, collected before intestinal transplant. These receptor sequences come from a human donor who received an intestinal transplant.

The chain carries TRBV7-7 and TRBJ2-5; D is unresolved. Trimming took off 5 bases at V and 4 bases at J, with 17 bases between the two ends. From germline, CDR1 is SSHAT and CDR2 FNYEAQ (reference sequence). The CDR3 length is 15 residues. CDR3 coding DNA: TGTGCCAGCAGCCGGGTGGTCGGTGGTGGAGAGACCCAGTACTTC. The encoded protein is CASSRVVGGGETQYF.

The chain employs TRBV7-9 and TRBJ2-1; D possibly matches TRBD1 or TRBD2 (5 bases each). Per germline, CDR1 SEHNR and CDR2 FQNEAQ (reference sequence). V lost 0 bases, J lost 8 bases, and 23 bases lay in between. The CDR3 length is 18 residues. The DNA of the CDR3 is TGTGCCAGCAGCTTAGCCAGTTCCGGACCACCTAGGGGAGATGAGCAGTTCTTC. It encodes CASSLASSGPPRGDEQFF.

This chain uses TRBV11-2 with TRBJ2-5; D may be TRBD1 (5 bases). V lost 2 bases and J 5 bases, leaving 9 bases between the germline ends. The CDR3 loop spans 13 amino acids. Germline lookup yields CDR1 SGHAT and CDR2 FQNNGV. The CDR3 loop reads CASSLITGETQYF. The CDR3 bases are TGTGCCAGCAGCTTAATTACAGGCGAGACCCAGTACTTC.

The CDR3 protein is CASSQVGGETQYF. CDR3 DNA sequence: TGCGCCAGCAGCCAAGTCGGTGGAGAGACCCAGTACTTC. The genes are TRBV4-1 and TRBJ2-5; D unclear. Deletions cut 1 base from V and 4 bases from J, with 7 bases between. This CDR3 is built from 13 residues. The V gene's germline CDR1 is MGHRA and CDR2 YSYEKL.

This clone was picked up one time. V usage is TRBV2 and J usage is TRBJ2-4, with D possibly TRBD1 on 6 matching bases. The CDR3 length is 18 residues. Trimming left V 2 bases short and J 2 bases short, with 19 bases between. The V gene's germline CDR1 is SNHLY and CDR2 FYNNEI. CDR3 loop: CASSESPLQGFTKNIQYF. In nucleotides, the CDR3 is TGTGCCAGCAGTGAATCCCCCCTCCAGGGGTTCACCAAAAACATTCAGTACTTC.

This sequence joins TRBV6-5 and TRBJ1-1; D not certain. The V gene's germline CDR1 is MNHEY and CDR2 SVGAGI. The CDR3 length is 12 residues. V lost 2 bases to trimming and J lost 11 bases, with 12 bases between them. The CDR3 loop reads CASSYSPLWAFF. CDR3 DNA sequence: TGTGCCAGCAGTTACAGCCCGCTCTGGGCTTTCTTT.

The rearrangement joins TRBV5-1 to TRBJ2-5; 9 bases line up with TRBD2. The CDR3 consists of 12 residues. The germline V gene encodes CDR1 SGHRS and CDR2 YFSETQ. J was trimmed by 5 bases and V by 5 bases; bases with no gene match: 1. The CDR3 here is CASSLAGETQYF. The CDR3 DNA is TGCGCCAGCAGTCTAGCGGGGGAGACCCAGTACTTC.

The chain has TRBV2 and TRBJ1-4; no definite D call. V was shortened by 3 bases and J by 4 bases, with 12 bases between the two germline ends. This CDR3 comprises 15 residues. Germline CDR1 reads SNHLY; CDR2 reads FYNNEI. The CDR3 sequence is CASSESRLFNEKLFF. DNA of the CDR3: TGTGCCAGCAGTGAGTCCCGTTTATTTAATGAAAAACTGTTTTTT.

This clone was seen a single time. The rearrangement joins TRBV9 to TRBJ1-6; possibly TRBD1 for D (5 bases). This CDR3 region has 13 residues. V lost 4 bases and J lost 7, with 9 bases in between. The V gene's germline CDR1 is SGDLS and CDR2 YYNGEE. Here the CDR3 reads CASSYAGNSPLHF. In DNA form, the CDR3 reads TGTGCCAGCAGCTACGCAGGGAATTCACCCCTCCACTTT.

The CDR3 DNA reads TGTGCCAGCGTAAGCCCTGGGGAAAACATTCAGTACTTC. This gives the protein CASVSPGENIQYF. The chain couples TRBV2 to TRBJ2-4; no firm D call. Trimming took 8 bases from V and 5 from J, leaving 13 bases between them. This CDR3 has 13 residues. Germline CDR1 reads SNHLY; CDR2 reads FYNNEI.

In its sample, this clone was seen once. V gene TRBV5-6 combines with J gene TRBJ2-7; D may be TRBD1 (5 bases). CDR1 and CDR2 from the germline V gene are SGHDT and YYEEEE. This CDR3 has 18 amino acids. Trimming removed 1 base from V and 0 bases from J, with 20 bases in between. The CDR3 protein is CASSLWTSDRRLSYEQYF. The CDR3 DNA reads TGTGCCAGCAGCTTGTGGACAAGCGACCGCCGCCTCTCCTACGAGCAGTACTTC.

The V gene is TRBV27, the J gene TRBJ2-1; 7 bases fit TRBD2. The CDR3 loop spans 17 amino acids. The junction had 17 bases not matched to a gene; V was cut back by 7 bases and J by 5 bases. Germline V gives CDR1 MNHEY, CDR2 SMNVEV (reference sequence). This CDR3 reads CASMVTSEREIDNEQFF. The CDR3 DNA reads as TGTGCCAGCATGGTTACTAGCGAGAGGGAGATAGACAATGAGCAGTTCTTC.

A word on this clone: One end of the junction varies from germline; a read error may be responsible. The V call is TRBV7-9, the J call TRBJ2-5; the D is unclear. CDR1 and CDR2 (germline): SEHNR, FQNEAQ (reference sequence). This CDR3 is 13 amino acids long. DNA of the CDR3: TGTGCCAGCAGCGTAGCTACGGAAGAGACCCAGTACTTC. It translates to CASSVATEETQYF.

The chain employs TRBV7-9 and TRBJ2-1; 7 positions match TRBD2. The length of the CDR3 is 14 residues. Trimming at V came to 1 base and at J to 8 bases, leaving 5 bases not matched to a gene. Germline CDR1 and CDR2: SEHNR and FQNEAQ (reference sequence). The CDR3 coding sequence is TGTGCCAGCAGCTTAGTGCTAGCGGCCGATGAGCAGTTCTTC. Its translation is CASSLVLAADEQFF. The complete variable domain, with remaining parts taken from reference TRBV7-9 and TRBJ2-1, reads DTGVSQNPRHKITKRGQNVTFRCDPISEHNRLYWYRQTLGQGPEFLTYFQNEAQLEKSRLLSDRFSAERPKGSFSTLEIQRTEQGDSAMYLCASSLVLAADEQFFGPGTRLTVL.

The rearrangement uses TRBV27 and TRBJ2-3; unclear D gene. Trimming removed 5 bases from V and 0 bases from J, with 6 bases in between. Germline V gene lookup returns CDR1 MNHEY and CDR2 SMNVEV (reference sequence). The CDR3 totals 13 residues. The CDR3 here is CASSPYSTDTQYF. The CDR3 DNA reads TGTGCCAGCAGTCCCTATAGCACAGATACGCAGTATTTT.

The chain carries TRBV5-4 and TRBJ2-5; D may be TRBD1 (6 bases). This CDR3 region has 15 residues. The germline V gene encodes CDR1 SGHNT and CDR2 YYREEE (reference sequence). The V and J ends lost 5 bases and 3 bases respectively, with 17 bases between them. The CDR3 is CASSKPETGKETQYF. Written as DNA, the CDR3 is TGTGCCAGCAGTAAACCTGAAACAGGGAAAGAGACCCAGTACTTC.

This rearrangement joins TRBV6-5 to TRBJ1-1, with D possibly TRBD1 on 6 matching bases. Trimming shortened V by 2 bases and J by 6 bases, and 10 bases separated the two germline ends. CDR3 size: 13 residues. Germline CDR1 is MNHEY and CDR2 is SVGAGI. CDR3 region: CASSYQGFAEAFF. CDR3 nucleotide sequence: TGTGCCAGCAGTTACCAGGGGTTCGCTGAAGCTTTCTTT.

This clone was detected once. The genes are TRBV19 and TRBJ2-7; D is unclear. The ends were cut back, 4 bases at V and 3 bases at J, with 16 bases in the middle. CDR3 size: 15 residues. Germline CDR1 is LNHDA and CDR2 is SQIVND (reference sequence). CDR3 in DNA: TGTGCCAGTAGTACCTGGTGGGGAACCCTCTACGAGCAGTACTTC. Translating gives CASSTWWGTLYEQYF.

The V call is TRBV29-1, the J call TRBJ2-5, with D perhaps TRBD1 (5 bases). This CDR3 contains 15 residues. Trimming shortened V by 0 bases and J by 3 bases, and 14 bases separated the two germline ends. Germline V gives CDR1 SQVTM, CDR2 ANQGSEA. CDR3 sequence (DNA): TGCAGCGTTGAAGATCAGATAGGGGCCGAAGAGACCCAGTACTTC. Translated: CSVEDQIGAEETQYF.

CDR3 coding DNA: TGTGCCAGCTCACAGGGGGCGAATCAGCCCCAGCATTTT. This translates into CASSQGANQPQHF. The chain uses TRBV2 and TRBJ1-5; 9 nucleotides line up with TRBD1. After removal of 8 bases from V and 4 bases from J, the junction contained 3 bases not matched to a gene. The CDR3 is 13 amino acids. Per germline, CDR1 SNHLY and CDR2 FYNNEI.